This TCR beta chain was recovered during a study of response to subunit inactivated influenza vaccine. Study-level findings and limits: T cells newly recruited by each seasonal influenza vaccination are few, the authors suggested.

The CDR3 runs to 10 residues. Germline lookup yields CDR1 SGHTA and CDR2 FQGNSA. Trimming removed 1 base from V and 11 bases from J, with 4 bases in between. TCRdb recomputed calls from the RT-PCR reads with MiXCR, one row per CDR3 protein. The table lists fewer than 250,000 distinct CDR3 sequences, 13% to 15% of them singletons. This clonotype was observed a handful of times. What it recognizes is unknown. The chain uses TRBV7-2 and TRBJ2-3; D remains unclear. The sequence was collected from a man in his fifties or sixties who received an inactivated influenza vaccine. The sequences come from CD8+ T cells sorted from PBMCs, collected less than 6 days after vaccination. The CDR3 region is CASSLDVQYF. CDR3 sequence (DNA): TGTGCCAGCAGCTTAGACGTGCAGTATTTT.